This TCR beta chain originates from a study of patients and donors after allogeneic stem cell transplantation. A remark on this clonotype: The junction shows a germline mismatch at one end, possibly a read error.

TCRdb processed the RT-PCR reads anew with MiXCR; each CDR3 protein has one entry. This sample yields roughly 200,000 distinct CDR3 sequences, of which around 41% are seen a single time; 11% belongs to the top ten. The CDR3 sequence is 12 residues long. Germline V lookup: CDR1 LGHDT, CDR2 YNNKEL (reference sequence). This chain uses TRBV3-1 with TRBJ1-5; D is unresolved. This TCR derives from a human donor who was either an allogeneic HSCT recipient or a stem cell or donor lymphocyte infusion donor (not recorded which). It is not recorded whose cells these are; they may come from a transplant donor. The sample was blood, either unsorted or a sorted T cell fraction (not recorded which). CDR3: CASSEDNQPQRF. Here the CDR3 DNA reads TGTGCCAGCAGCGAAGATAATCAGCCCCAGCGTTTT.